These T cell receptor beta chains were read from a single sample in a study of cytotoxic CD8 clonotypes in ibrutinib-treated CLL. Assay: immunoSEQ multiplex PCR; the TCRdb copy retains only in-frame clones and omits some. The data contain fewer than 85,000 clones, 75% to 85% of them singletons. The source material was PBMCs, sampled after 12 months of ibrutinib treatment. Receptors were obtained from a human donor with chronic lymphocytic leukemia. The CDR3 runs from the conserved cysteine through the conserved F or W. Each record gives: clone size, V gene, CDR3 protein. Clone sizes are given selectively: once, few, many, or a class where the clone is expanded.

abundance: NA; v_gene: TRBV28; CDR3aa: CASSFTGTSYEQYF
abundance: once; v_gene: TRBV28; CDR3aa: CASSPGEGGPYGYTF
abundance: NA; v_gene: TRBV5-1; CDR3aa: CASSLEPRGNEQFF
abundance: NA; v_gene: TRBV6-1; CDR3aa: CATVGDSGNEKLFF
abundance: NA; v_gene: TRBV10-3; CDR3aa: CAISEMASEQYF
abundance: NA; v_gene: TRBV29-1; CDR3aa: CSGTDLTDTQYF
abundance: medium-sized; v_gene: TRBV5-6; CDR3aa: CASSQGEGTIYF
abundance: NA; v_gene: TRBV28; CDR3aa: CASRPGQDPSEQYF
abundance: NA; v_gene: TRBV5-4; CDR3aa: CASSLGGDAGYEQYF
abundance: NA; v_gene: TRBV6-5; CDR3aa: CASSPGTSGETQYF
abundance: NA; v_gene: TRBV4-3; CDR3aa: CASSRSQGEANTGELFF
abundance: NA; v_gene: TRBV7-9; CDR3aa: CASSLPRLAGVQETQYF
abundance: few; v_gene: TRBV18; CDR3aa: CASSRGQGGPLAKNIQYF
abundance: NA; v_gene: TRBV28; CDR3aa: CQDRDSCNQPQHF
abundance: NA; v_gene: TRBV18; CDR3aa: CASSPRPDTDTQYF
abundance: NA; v_gene: TRBV7-2; CDR3aa: CASSPDRGNGYTF
abundance: NA; v_gene: TRBV5-1; CDR3aa: CASSSGTDIKETQYF